The clone carrying this TCR beta chain is categorized as medium-sized. This sample is part of a study of immune characterization of retroperitoneal liposarcoma. TCRdb re-called the PCR reads with MiXCR, one entry per CDR3 protein. The sample records 7,900 or so distinct CDR3 sequences, roughly 41% being singletons. The germline V gene has CDR1 SGHTA and CDR2 FQGNSA. V was pared by 1 base and J by 13 bases, with 23 bases between. This CDR3 spans 16 amino acids. Specimen: tumor tissue. This chain joins TRBV7-2 and TRBJ2-1, with a tentative D call TRBD2 (5 bases). The sequence derives from a male donor with retroperitoneal liposarcoma. CDR3 sequence: CASSLESVVVWETQFF. DNA of the CDR3: TGTGCCAGCAGCTTAGAGAGCGTAGTGGTCTGGGAGACCCAGTTCTTC.